Each of the 18 T cell receptor beta chains below was sequenced from the same sample in a study of shared clonotypes between healthy human individuals. Assay used: immunoSEQ multiplex PCR; TCRdb lists only in-frame clones, some missing. The sample shows about 2 million clones, 90% to 95% of them seen only once. Sequenced input: naive CD4+ T cells sorted from blood. Subset specified: CD45RA+ positively selected. These receptors were collected from a young man in good health.

V usage is TRBV28 and J usage is TRBJ1-4, with 12 nucleotides matching TRBD1. Germline lookup yields CDR1 MDHEN and CDR2 SYDVKM. The ends lost 6 bases at V and 7 bases at J; junction bases unmatched: 6. CDR3 size: 15 residues. DNA for the CDR3: TGTGCCAGCAGACCACGGGACAGGGGGCTTGAAAAACTGTTTTTT. Residues: CASRPRDRGLEKLFF.

The chain recombines TRBV4-1 with TRBJ1-4; D gene uncertain. The germline V gene encodes CDR1 MGHRA and CDR2 YSYEKL. The CDR3 length is 14 residues. Trimming cost V 6 bases and J 2 bases, with 10 bases left between them. The CDR3 protein is CASSPVLTNEKLFF. CDR3 in DNA: TGCGCCAGCAGTCCGGTCCTCACTAATGAAAAACTGTTTTTT.

CDR3 sequence (DNA): TGTGCCATCAGTGGTACAGGGGACGAGACCCAGTACTTC. It specifies CAISGTGDETQYF. The chain has TRBV10-3 and TRBJ2-5, with 7 bases matching TRBD1. With V trimmed by 4 bases and J by 5 bases, 4 bases remained unmatched. The germline gives CDR1 ENHRY, CDR2 SYGVKD. CDR3 length equals 13 residues.

The rearrangement joins TRBV2 to TRBJ2-5; 7 bases line up with TRBD1. V trimming: 6 bases; J trimming: 2 bases; junction bases outside the gene matches: 6. Germline V gene lookup returns CDR1 SNHLY and CDR2 FYNNEI. There are 14 residues in the CDR3. The CDR3 DNA sequence: TGTGCCAGCAGCGACAGGGTCCTTCAAGAGACCCAGTACTTC. This encodes CASSDRVLQETQYF.

The rearrangement uses TRBV11-3 and TRBJ2-5; D is perhaps TRBD1 or TRBD2 (5 bases each). The CDR3 is 15 residues long. CDR1 is SGHNT and CDR2 is YENEEA in the germline V gene. V lost 1 base and J lost 3, with 12 bases in between. The CDR3 DNA reads as TGTGCCAGCAGCTTAGGGGGACCAATCGAAGAGACCCAGTACTTC. It specifies CASSLGGPIEETQYF.

CDR3 sequence: CASSESGVQETQYF. The CDR3 DNA is TGCGCCAGCAGTGAGTCGGGGGTGCAGGAGACCCAGTACTTC. V usage is TRBV10-2 and J usage is TRBJ2-5, with D perhaps given as TRBD1 or TRBD2 (5 bases each). The V end lost 0 bases, the J end lost 5 bases, and 10 bases lay between the germline ends. There are 14 residues in the CDR3. Germline assignment: CDR1 WSHSY and CDR2 SAAADI.

V and J are TRBV9 and TRBJ1-1; D may be TRBD1 (5 bases). CDR1 SGDLS and CDR2 YYNGEE come from the germline V gene. V gave up 4 bases and J gave up 4 bases, with 17 bases separating them. The CDR3 covers 15 residues. CDR3 residues: CASSRGPREVTEAFF. In nucleotides, the CDR3 is TGTGCCAGCAGCCGAGGACCCAGGGAGGTCACTGAAGCTTTCTTT.

The chain combines TRBV5-6 with TRBJ2-7, with 7 bases fitting TRBD1. The trim removed 2 bases at V and 4 bases at J, leaving 12 bases unmatched. The CDR3 length is 16 residues. From germline, CDR1 is SGHDT and CDR2 YYEEEE. The CDR3 sequence is CASSFRGIQGIYEQYF. The DNA for the CDR3 is TGTGCCAGCAGCTTCCGGGGAATACAGGGGATATACGAGCAGTACTTC.

The chain couples TRBV29-1 to TRBJ2-3; D is perhaps TRBD2 (6 bases). Germline lookup yields CDR1 SQVTM and CDR2 ANQGSEA. The CDR3 runs to 14 residues. V was trimmed by 4 bases and J by 2 bases, leaving 13 bases between them. The CDR3 sequence is CSVVEGLHTDTQYF. CDR3 nucleotides: TGCAGCGTTGTGGAGGGACTCCACACAGATACGCAGTATTTT.

CDR3 residues: CASSLLGQGVEGYTF. The CDR3 DNA is TGTGCCAGCAGCTTGCTGGGACAGGGAGTAGAAGGCTACACCTTC. The chain is built from TRBV5-6 and TRBJ1-2; TRBD1 matches 9 bases. V dropped 1 base and J dropped 8; count of bases not matched to a gene: 9. Germline CDR1 reads SGHDT; CDR2 reads YYEEEE. The CDR3 spans 15 residues.

The chain is built from TRBV6-1 and TRBJ1-6, with 7 bases identical to TRBD1. Trimming removed 4 bases from V and 4 bases from J; junction bases left unmatched: 10. This CDR3 is built from 17 residues. The V gene's germline CDR1 is MNHNS and CDR2 SASEGT. CDR3 DNA: TGTGCCAGCAGTGGTTCAATGCCGGGACAGTATAATTCACCCCTCCACTTT. It is translated as CASSGSMPGQYNSPLHF.

Details on this clone: No conserved phenylalanine or tryptophan is present at the end of the CDR3, so a read error is the likely explanation. The DNA is left out, because the CDR3 cannot be placed on it with certainty; the CDR3 is given as TCRdb lists it. This sequence joins TRBV10-2 and TRBJ1-2; the table's D gene call, TRBD1, was not cross checked with the DNA. Per the germline V gene, CDR1 is WSHSY and CDR2 is SAAADI. The CDR3 is 14 amino acids long, termini counted. CDR3 in amino acids: CASSESTGQGPRGV.

The chain uses TRBV9 and TRBJ1-4, with D uncertain. The V gene's germline CDR1 is SGDLS and CDR2 YYNGEE. This CDR3 contains 15 residues. Trimming removed 0 bases at V and 8 bases at J, with 14 bases between. DNA for the CDR3: TGTGCCAGCAGCGTAGAGGCCCTGGGAACCGAAAAACTGTTTTTT. Protein sequence: CASSVEALGTEKLFF. The variable domain in full, completed from reference TRBV9 and TRBJ1-4, reads DSGVTQTPKHLITATGQRVTLRCSPRSGDLSVYWYQQSLDQGLQFLIQYYNGEERAKGNILERFSAQQFPDLHSELNLSSLELGDSALYFCASSVEALGTEKLFFGSGTQLSVL.

Concerning this clone itself: This specimen includes other DNA sequences encoding the same CDR3. The chain links TRBV28 to TRBJ1-2, with a tentative D call TRBD1 (5 bases). This CDR3 has 13 amino acids. Trimming took 3 bases from V and 2 from J, leaving 7 bases between them. CDR1 and CDR2 (germline): MDHEN, SYDVKM. CDR3 coding DNA: TGTGCCAGCAGTTTGAGGGGAAACTATGGCTACACCTTC. This codes for CASSLRGNYGYTF.

The chain is built from TRBV11-2 and TRBJ2-7, with TRBD2 matching over 9 bases. Germline CDR1 and CDR2: SGHAT and FQNNGV. This CDR3 region has 15 residues. Trimming took 7 bases from V and 6 from J; bases not matched to a gene: 13. CDR3 sequence reads: CASNPLIAGDREQYF. The CDR3 region has the DNA TGTGCCAGCAACCCCCTAATAGCGGGAGACCGCGAGCAGTACTTC.

The rearrangement uses TRBV12-1 and TRBJ1-6. TRBV12-1 is a documented pseudogene. This CDR3 spans 15 amino acids. CDR3 coding DNA: TGTGCCATCCTCTCAGGTGCGGCCTATAATTCACCCCTCCACTTT. It specifies CAILSGAAYNSPLHF.

The chain employs TRBV9 and TRBJ2-7, with D perhaps matching TRBD2 (6 bases). The V end lost 9 bases, the J end lost 5 bases, and 18 bases lay between the germline ends. Germline V gene lookup returns CDR1 SGDLS and CDR2 YYNGEE. The CDR3 runs to 13 residues. The DNA for the CDR3 is TGTGCCAACAAAGAATTGGGGGGAAACGAGCAGTACTTC. Protein sequence: CANKELGGNEQYF.

The chain uses TRBV30 and TRBJ1-6, with a weak D call TRBD1 (5 bases). This CDR3 region has 15 residues. Germline V gene sequence: CDR1 GTSNPN, CDR2 SVGIG (reference sequence). V was cut by 2 bases and J by 10 bases, with 18 bases left in between. The CDR3 nucleotides read TGTGCCTGGAGTCCCCTCGGCAGGGTTTTCTCACCCCTCCACTTT. Translated: CAWSPLGRVFSPLHF.